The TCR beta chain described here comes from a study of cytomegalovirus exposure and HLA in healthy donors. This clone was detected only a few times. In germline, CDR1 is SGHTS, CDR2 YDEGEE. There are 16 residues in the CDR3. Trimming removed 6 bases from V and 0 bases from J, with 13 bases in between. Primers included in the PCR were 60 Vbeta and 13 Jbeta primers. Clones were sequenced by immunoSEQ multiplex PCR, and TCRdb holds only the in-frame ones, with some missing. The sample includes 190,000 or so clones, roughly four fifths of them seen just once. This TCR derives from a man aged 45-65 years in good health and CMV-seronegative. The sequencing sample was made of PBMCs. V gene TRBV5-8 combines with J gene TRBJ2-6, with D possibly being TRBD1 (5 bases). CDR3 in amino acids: CASTRAWGSGANVLTF. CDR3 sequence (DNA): TGTGCCAGCACCAGGGCCTGGGGCTCTGGGGCCAACGTCCTGACTTTC.